The 19 T cell receptor beta chains given below trace back to one sample, sequenced in a study of T-cell memory formation after mild COVID-19. TCRdb recomputed calls from the 5' RACE reads with MiXCR, one row per CDR3 protein. The sample holds 530,000 or so distinct CDR3 sequences, 15% to 20% seen once. Input material: PBMCs or a T cell subset sorted from them (not recorded which). The receptors originated from an adult woman who had mild COVID-19 (a few samples of this study predate the infection). Cell type and time point are not known.

The CDR3 DNA follows: TGTGCCAGCAGCCCATGGACAGGGCTAGGGACGACAGATACGCAGTATTTT. Translated, it gives CASSPWTGLGTTDTQYF. This chain connects TRBV9 to TRBJ2-3, with 8 bases fitting TRBD1. The CDR3 runs to 17 residues. The germline gives CDR1 SGDLS, CDR2 YYNGEE. Germline trimming cut 4 bases from V and 3 bases from J; bases unmatched to any gene: 13.

This clonotype was detected only a few times. This chain uses TRBV5-5 with TRBJ2-7; 13 bases line up with TRBD2. The germline CDR1 and CDR2 sequences are SGHKS and YYEKEE (reference sequence). This CDR3 spans 16 amino acids. The trim removed 4 bases at V and 2 bases at J, leaving 6 bases unmatched. The DNA of the CDR3 is TGTGCCAGCAGCCTAGGACTAGCGGGGGTAGCCTACGAGCAGTACTTC. The encoded protein is CASSLGLAGVAYEQYF.

The chain joins TRBV7-8 to TRBJ1-5; 9 bases fit TRBD1. There are 16 residues in the CDR3. Germline V gene lookup returns CDR1 SGHVS and CDR2 FQNEAQ. V was pared by 6 bases and J by 0 bases, with 6 bases of the junction left unmatched. CDR3 bases: TGTGCCAGCAGTCCTAGACAGGGGGATAGCAATCAGCCCCAGCATTTT. It encodes CASSPRQGDSNQPQHF.

This clonotype was seen repeatedly, ten times or more. The CDR3 region is CASRPGTGSTEAFF. In DNA form, the CDR3 reads TGTGCCAGCAGGCCCGGGACAGGGAGCACTGAAGCTTTCTTT. This chain connects TRBV14 to TRBJ1-1; TRBD1 aligns across 9 bases. The CDR3 runs to 14 residues. V lost 6 bases and J lost 4; bases outside the gene matches: 6. Germline V CDR1 and CDR2: SGHDN, FVKESK.

The chain has TRBV7-8 and TRBJ1-2; no clear D. CDR3 length: 13 residues. The ends were cut back, 2 bases at V and 8 bases at J, with 12 bases in the middle. Germline loops: CDR1 SGHVS, CDR2 FQNEAQ. This CDR3 is CASSLYRGGGYTF. The CDR3 DNA is TGTGCCAGCAGCTTATACCGGGGAGGAGGCTACACCTTC.

The rearrangement joins TRBV7-2 to TRBJ2-7; the match to TRBD2 covers 8 bases. CDR3 length equals 13 residues. V trimming: 7 bases; J trimming: 7 bases; junction bases outside the gene matches: 9. Per germline, CDR1 SGHTA and CDR2 FQGNSA. In DNA form, the CDR3 reads TGTGCCAGCAAGCGGGGGTTCCAGGGGGAGCAGTACTTC. Translated, it gives CASKRGFQGEQYF.

This chain uses TRBV18 with TRBJ1-1; 9 bases are shared with TRBD1. This CDR3 has 15 amino acids. Unmatched junction bases numbered 3, after V lost 1 base and J lost 3 bases. Germline CDR1 and CDR2: KGHSH and LQKENI. In DNA, the CDR3 is TGTGCCAGCTCACCACAACGGACAGGGGACACTGAAGCTTTCTTT. It yields the protein CASSPQRTGDTEAFF.

V gene TRBV27 combines with J gene TRBJ2-7; tentative D call: TRBD2 (5 bases). CDR1 MNHEY and CDR2 SMNVEV come from the germline V gene (reference sequence). The CDR3 loop spans 14 amino acids. With 5 bases removed from V and 2 bases from J, the gap between germline ends came to 13 bases. CDR3: CASSPTRRAYEQYF. CDR3 nucleotides: TGTGCCAGCAGTCCCACTAGACGTGCCTACGAGCAGTACTTC.

This clonotype was recorded a few times. The DNA for the CDR3 is TGTGCCAGCAGTGGACATAGGCCGAACACCGGGGAGCTGTTTTTT. Translated, it gives CASSGHRPNTGELFF. V is TRBV2 and J is TRBJ2-2; no clear D gene. The CDR3 length is 15 residues. Germline V CDR1 and CDR2: SNHLY, FYNNEI. Between the trimmed V and J ends, which lost 4 bases and 0 bases, there was a span of 9 bases.

This clonotype was found many times. In DNA form, the CDR3 reads TGTGCCAGCAGCTTATTGGCTAGCGGGGGAGGCGGCACAGATACGCAGTATTTT. Translating it yields CASSLLASGGGGTDTQYF. This chain connects TRBV7-3 to TRBJ2-3, with 10 nucleotides matching TRBD2. V dropped 2 bases and J dropped 1; count of bases not matched to a gene: 9. The CDR3 covers 18 residues. Germline V lookup: CDR1 SGHTA, CDR2 FQGTGA.

The chain recombines TRBV12-3 or TRBV12-4 with TRBJ1-5, with no clear D. The length of the CDR3 is 12 residues. V was shortened by 1 base and J by 9 bases, with 7 bases between the two germline ends. CDR3: CASSLVPSPQHF. CDR3 nucleotide sequence: TGTGCCAGCAGTTTAGTACCGTCGCCCCAGCATTTT.

The gene calls are TRBV14 and TRBJ2-1; no clear D gene. V lost 8 bases, J lost 7 bases, and 9 bases lay in between. Germline CDR1 and CDR2: SGHDN and FVKESK. The CDR3 length is 11 residues. The DNA for the CDR3 is TGTGCCAGCGCTTCTAGAAATGAGCAGTTCTTC. Its translation is CASASRNEQFF.

J is TRBJ2-5 and V is TRBV10-3; the match to TRBD2 covers 11 bases. Trimming cost V 8 bases and J 4 bases; bases outside gene matches: 6. CDR1 and CDR2 from the germline V gene are ENHRY and SYGVKD. This CDR3 spans 14 amino acids. The CDR3 DNA reads TGTGCCATCTCAGGGACTAGCGGACCAGAGACCCAGTACTTC. It encodes CAISGTSGPETQYF.

The gene calls are TRBV7-9 and TRBJ2-7, with a possible D match to TRBD1 (5 bases). Germline V gene lookup returns CDR1 SEHNR and CDR2 FQNEAQ (reference sequence). This CDR3 has 13 residues. Deletions cut 3 bases from V and 2 bases from J, with 8 bases between. The CDR3 protein is CASSFGAAYEQYF. As DNA, the CDR3 is TGTGCCAGCAGCTTTGGGGCGGCCTACGAGCAGTACTTC.

This clonotype was seen more than once but under ten times. This chain connects TRBV2 to TRBJ2-7, with 9 bases aligning to TRBD1. The length of the CDR3 is 14 residues. The V segment lost 10 bases and the J segment 5 bases; nucleotides outside the gene matches: 12. Germline V CDR1 and CDR2: SNHLY, FYNNEI. The CDR3 here is CANVTGGRSDEQYF. DNA of the CDR3: TGTGCCAACGTAACAGGGGGCCGTTCGGACGAGCAGTACTTC.

This clonotype showed up just a few times. CDR3: CASSFRRGMNTEAFF. The CDR3 DNA reads as TGCGCCAGCAGCTTTCGGAGAGGCATGAACACTGAAGCTTTCTTT. The chain employs TRBV5-1 and TRBJ1-1; no clear D gene. CDR1 and CDR2 (germline): SGHRS, YFSETQ. V was pared by 2 bases and J by 0 bases, with 11 bases between. The CDR3 totals 15 residues.

The rearrangement uses TRBV7-9 and TRBJ2-6; tentative D call: TRBD2 (5 bases). Trimming shortened V by 7 bases and J by 4 bases, and 11 bases separated the two germline ends. The CDR3 is 14 residues long. Germline values: CDR1 SEHNR, CDR2 FQNEAQ (reference sequence). This CDR3 reads CASTGVPGANVLTF. Here the CDR3 DNA reads TGTGCCAGCACCGGGGTGCCCGGGGCCAACGTCCTGACTTTC.

The V call is TRBV30, the J call TRBJ2-1; 9 bases agree with TRBD2. The CDR3 extends over 14 amino acids. Germline values: CDR1 GTSNPN, CDR2 SVGIG (reference sequence). The V segment lost 5 bases and the J segment 3 bases; nucleotides outside the gene matches: 5. This CDR3 is CAWDSGSRYNEQFF. As DNA, the CDR3 is TGTGCCTGGGATAGCGGGAGTCGCTACAATGAGCAGTTCTTC.

The gene calls are TRBV12-3 or TRBV12-4 and TRBJ1-1; D remains unclear. The V end was cut by 6 bases, the J end by 7 bases, with 12 bases between. The CDR3 is 12 residues long. CDR3 amino acids: CASSLPGNEAFF. For the CDR3, the DNA is TGTGCCAGCAGCCTTCCCGGGAATGAAGCTTTCTTT.